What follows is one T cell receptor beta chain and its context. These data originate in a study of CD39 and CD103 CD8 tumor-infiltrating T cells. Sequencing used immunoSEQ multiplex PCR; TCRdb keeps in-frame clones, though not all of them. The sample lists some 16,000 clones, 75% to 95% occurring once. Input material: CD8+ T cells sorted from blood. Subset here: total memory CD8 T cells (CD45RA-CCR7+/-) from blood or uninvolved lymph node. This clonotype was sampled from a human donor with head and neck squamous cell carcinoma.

CDR3 sequence: CASSPVIQGDTGELFF. CDR3 coding DNA: TGTGCCAGCTCACCAGTTATACAGGGGGACACCGGGGAGCTGTTTTTT. This chain joins TRBV18 and TRBJ2-2; the match to TRBD1 covers 8 bases. The CDR3 totals 16 residues. Germline V lookup: CDR1 KGHSH, CDR2 LQKENI. V shed 2 bases and J 3 bases; nucleotides not matched to a gene: 5. Looking up the rest from reference TRBV18 and TRBJ2-2 gives the full variable domain: NAGVMQNPRHLVRRRGQEARLRCSPMKGHSHVYWYRQLPEEGLKFMVYLQKENIIDESGMPKERFSAEFPKEGPSILRIQQVVRGDSAAYFCASSPVIQGDTGELFFGEGSRLTVL.